This T cell receptor beta chain is from a study of blood T cell repertoires in COVID-19. About the research overall: Donors in the United States, Italy and Spain gave samples during acute or convalescent COVID-19. Nucleic acid was either cDNA or gDNA, and it came from T cells, B-cell-depleted T cells, or PBMCs.

In the source study's methods: Amplifying reference gene primers gave estimates of nucleated cell counts. Generated by immunoSEQ multiplex PCR, the TCRdb table keeps only in-frame clones and is missing some. Clonal size and the V and J genes are those of that table, whereas D and trimming came from the DNA. The sample has 250,000 to 300,000 clones, over 75% seen once. The germline V gene encodes CDR1 MGHRA and CDR2 YSYEKL. This CDR3 has 14 amino acids. V was cut by 4 bases and J by 4 bases, with 14 bases left in between. The chain couples TRBV4-1 to TRBJ2-7, with D maybe TRBD2 (7 bases). Sequenced input: peripheral blood. The receptor was isolated from a woman between 25 and 40 years old with acute or convalescent COVID-19. CDR3 in amino acids: CASSLVGGQYEQYF. The CDR3 bases are TGCGCCAGCAGCCTGGTGGGGGGGCAATACGAGCAGTACTTC.